The T cell receptor (beta chain) under discussion was sequenced for a study of molecular identifiers for immune sequencing clone quantification. Study context: Replicates partitioned RNA from approximately 20,000 or 98,000 naive CD8 cells into five parts, sequencing four. Study-level points and caveats: Spike-in Jurkat TCR RNA from a single cell reportedly registered among about a million naive cells.

Germline loops: CDR1 MNHEY, CDR2 SVGEGT. Trimming removed 3 bases at V and 0 bases at J, with 9 bases between. The CDR3 totals 15 residues. For naive CD8 T cells, sorting used the CD8+CD4-CCR7+CD45RA+ phenotype. Concerning this clonotype: Its antigen is not known.

In TCRdb, the PCR reads were re-called with MiXCR into one record per CDR3 protein. The data contain about 510,000 distinct CDR3 sequences, about 20% of them singletons. Source material: naive CD8+ T cells from blood, with Jurkat cell RNA spiked in. Sample subset: FACS-sorted CD8+CD4-CCR7+CD45RA+ naive T cells. The chain links TRBV6-2 or TRBV6-3 to TRBJ1-5, with unresolved D. The clonotype comes from a human donor in good health. Some libraries in this study had Jurkat cell RNA spiked in. CDR3 protein: CASSYWGNSNQPQHF. CDR3 in DNA: TGTGCCAGCAGTTATTGGGGAAATAGCAATCAGCCCCAGCATTTT.